This TCR beta chain appears in the sequencing data of a study of control samples from healthy donors and cancer patients (dated by TCRdb to the early 2020s). Preparation of the library involved the immunoSEQ multiplex PCR assay. TCRdb's version of the immuneACCESS table is confined to in-frame rearrangements and falls short of the full clone set. An unresolved V gene accounts for under half of the shortfall where checked; the remainder is of unknown origin. The sample table shows about 120,000 clones, and just over 90% are seen once. Less than 9% of the sample goes to the ten largest clones. For this clone: It lacks a known antigen. No much larger clone is present one base from it, and per-base qualities are unavailable.

The CDR3 runs 14 amino acids, cysteine and phenylalanine included. CDR3 DNA only is kept here, 42 bases in frame from base 1. Between the V and J ends, shortened by 7 bases and 4 bases respectively, the junction contains 15 bases. For CDR1 and CDR2, the germline V gene lists MNHEY and SVGAGI. The chain employs TRBV6-5 and TRBJ2-3, with no confidently assigned D gene. The sequence came from a woman in her late teens or twenties in good health. What was sequenced was blood. This receptor has the CDR3 CASNVGGSADTQYF. The DNA sequence is TGTGCCAGCAACGTGGGTGGGTCGGCAGATACGCAGTATTTT.